This T cell receptor (beta chain) was sequenced in a study of PD-1 blockade in mismatch repair-deficient tumors. Per the germline V gene, CDR1 is SGHTA and CDR2 is FQGNSA. V dropped 6 bases and J dropped 4; count of bases not matched to a gene: 4. The CDR3 length is 14 residues. Data came from immunoSEQ multiplex PCR; TCRdb stores just in-frame clones and leaves some out. The data show roughly 15,000 clones, 86% seen once. Points from the study as a whole: Rapid post-treatment expansion, then contraction, generally preceding radiologic response, marked tumor-resident clones.

As for this clone: The antigen is not known.

Described time point: roughly ten-day in vitro stimulation with candidate neoantigen peptide 6. An identically run culture lacking peptide was the fold-change baseline. The sequence came from an adult with mismatch repair-deficient cancer. Source: cells cultured in vitro, taken from a patient treated with pembrolizumab. The gene calls are TRBV7-2 and TRBJ2-5; 11 bases match TRBD1. The CDR3 sequence is CASSMDRGRETQYF. CDR3 coding DNA: TGTGCCAGCAGTATGGACAGGGGGCGAGAGACCCAGTACTTC. The variable domain in full, with the rest retrieved from reference TRBV7-2 and TRBJ2-5, is GAGVSQSPSNKVTEKGKDVELRCDPISGHTALYWYRQSLGQGLEFLIYFQGNSAPDKSGLPSDRFSAERTGGSVSTLTIQRTQQEDSAVYLCASSMDRGRETQYFGPGTRLLVL.